Listed below are T cell receptor beta chains from one sample, sequenced in a study of blood T cell repertoires in COVID-19. The method was immunoSEQ multiplex PCR; TCRdb's version includes in-frame clones alone and lacks a portion of them. The sample comprises fewer than 300,000 clones, about 89% of which are singletons, and about 9.2% rests with the top ten. The sample taken for sequencing was peripheral blood. The receptors were sampled from a middle-aged man who had recovered from COVID-19. CDR3s include the opening cysteine and the closing phenylalanine or tryptophan. D genes are given only for firm matches. The size field is filled for only some rows; it gives once, few, many or a size class.

v_call	d_call	clone_size	cdr3_length	j_call	cdr3_aa	cdr3_nt
TRBV2	NA	NA	13	TRBJ1-1	CASSGGKNTEAFF	TGTGCCAGCAGTGGCGGGAAGAACACTGAAGCTTTCTTT
TRBV10-3	TRBD2	once	16	TRBJ2-5	CAISERAGGGQETQYF	TGTGCCATCAGTGAGAGGGCGGGGGGCGGTCAAGAGACCCAGTACTTC
TRBV9	NA	NA	13	TRBJ1-1	CASSVGPNTEAFF	TGTGCCAGCAGCGTAGGGCCGAACACTGAAGCTTTCTTT
TRBV18	NA	NA	12	TRBJ2-2	CASSVLSAELFF	TGTGCCAGCTCAGTTTTGAGCGCGGAGCTGTTTTTT
TRBV5-6	NA	NA	15	TRBJ1-3	CASSDSGASGNTIYF	TGTGCCAGCAGCGATTCAGGCGCCTCTGGAAACACCATATATTTT
TRBV30	NA	NA	15	TRBJ2-5	CAWSAMAGGRETQYF	TGTGCCTGGAGTGCGATGGCAGGGGGGAGAGAGACCCAGTACTTC
TRBV2	TRBD2	NA	16	TRBJ2-1	CASSDRTSGGRDEQFF	TGTGCCAGCAGTGACAGGACTAGCGGGGGACGGGATGAGCAGTTCTTC
TRBV6-5	TRBD1	NA	14	TRBJ1-1	CASTKGQGGTEAFF	TGTGCCAGCACCAAGGGACAGGGCGGAACTGAAGCTTTCTTT
TRBV4-1	TRBD1	NA	17	TRBJ2-7	CASSPPGTGGAGYEQYF	TGCGCCAGCAGCCCACCAGGCACAGGGGGCGCTGGTTACGAGCAGTACTTC
TRBV4-3	NA	NA	15	TRBJ2-5	CASSQGLDGGETQYF	TGCGCCAGCAGCCAAGGACTAGATGGTGGGGAGACCCAGTACTTC
TRBV6-5	TRBD1	NA	14	TRBJ1-2	CASSVQGALDGYTF	TGTGCCAGCAGCGTACAGGGGGCTCTAGATGGCTACACCTTC
TRBV7-2	NA	NA	14	TRBJ2-7	CASSPSLGTGEQYF	TGTGCCAGCAGCCCCTCGCTGGGTACGGGCGAGCAGTACTTC
TRBV16	NA	NA	16	TRBJ2-1	CASSQSTGQSYNEQFF	TGTGCCAGCAGCCAATCGACGGGACAATCCTACAATGAGCAGTTCTTC
TRBV7-6	NA	NA	14	TRBJ2-1	CASTNIGPYNEQFF	TGTGCCAGCACCAACATTGGTCCATACAATGAGCAGTTCTTC
TRBV19	TRBD1	NA	16	TRBJ1-5	CASSIGGTVVRQPQHF	TGTGCCAGTAGTATAGGTGGGACAGTGGTCCGTCAGCCCCAGCATTTT
TRBV7-2	NA	NA	14	TRBJ1-1	CASSSPAGGPEAFF	TGTGCCAGCAGCTCCCCAGCAGGTGGGCCTGAAGCTTTCTTT